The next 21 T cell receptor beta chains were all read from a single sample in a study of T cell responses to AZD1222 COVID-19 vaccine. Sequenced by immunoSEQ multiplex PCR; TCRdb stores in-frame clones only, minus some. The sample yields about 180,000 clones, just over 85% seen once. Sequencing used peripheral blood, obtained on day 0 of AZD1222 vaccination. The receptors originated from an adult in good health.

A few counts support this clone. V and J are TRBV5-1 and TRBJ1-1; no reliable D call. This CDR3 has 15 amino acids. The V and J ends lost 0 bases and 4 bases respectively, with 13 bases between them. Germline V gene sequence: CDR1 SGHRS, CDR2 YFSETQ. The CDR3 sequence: CASSLGQAWGTEAFF. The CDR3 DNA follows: TGCGCCAGCAGCTTGGGTCAGGCCTGGGGCACTGAAGCTTTCTTT.

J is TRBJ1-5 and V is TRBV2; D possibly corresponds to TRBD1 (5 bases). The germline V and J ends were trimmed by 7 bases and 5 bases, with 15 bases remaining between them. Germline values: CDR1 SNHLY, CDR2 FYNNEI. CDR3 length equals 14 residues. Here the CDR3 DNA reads TGTGCCAGCATGGGGGGAGGGGCGTATCAGCCCCAGCATTTT. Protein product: CASMGGGAYQPQHF.

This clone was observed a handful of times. CDR3 sequence reads: CASRRVYEQYF. DNA of the CDR3: TGTGCCAGCAGGAGGGTATACGAGCAGTACTTC. The rearrangement links TRBV6-5 to TRBJ2-7; a possible D gene is TRBD2 (5 bases). This CDR3 spans 11 amino acids. CDR1 is MNHEY and CDR2 is SVGAGI in the germline V gene. V lost 6 bases to trimming and J lost 4 bases, with 7 bases between them.

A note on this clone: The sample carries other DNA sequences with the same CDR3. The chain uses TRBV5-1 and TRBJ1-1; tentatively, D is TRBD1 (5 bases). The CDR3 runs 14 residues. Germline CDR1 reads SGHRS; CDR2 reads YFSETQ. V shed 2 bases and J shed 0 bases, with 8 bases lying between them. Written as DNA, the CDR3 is TGCGCCAGCAGCTTCGCAGGGATGAACACTGAAGCTTTCTTT. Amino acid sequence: CASSFAGMNTEAFF.

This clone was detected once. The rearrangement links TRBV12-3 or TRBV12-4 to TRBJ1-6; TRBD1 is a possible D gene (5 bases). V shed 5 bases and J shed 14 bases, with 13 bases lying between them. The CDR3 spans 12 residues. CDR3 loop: CASSDSFQALHF. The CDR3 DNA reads TGTGCCAGCAGTGACAGTTTTCAGGCCCTCCACTTT.

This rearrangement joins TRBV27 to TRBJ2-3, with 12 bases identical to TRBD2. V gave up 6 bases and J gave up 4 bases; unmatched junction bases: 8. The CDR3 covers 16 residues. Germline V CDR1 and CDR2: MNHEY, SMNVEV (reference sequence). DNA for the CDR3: TGTGCCAGCAGGGATGGACTAGCGGGGATAGCAGATACGCAGTATTTT. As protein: CASRDGLAGIADTQYF.

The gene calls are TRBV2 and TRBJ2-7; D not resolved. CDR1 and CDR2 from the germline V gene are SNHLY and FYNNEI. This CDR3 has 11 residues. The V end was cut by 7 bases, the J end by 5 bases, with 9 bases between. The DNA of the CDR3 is TGTGCCAGCACCCCCAGAGACGAGCAGTACTTC. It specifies CASTPRDEQYF.

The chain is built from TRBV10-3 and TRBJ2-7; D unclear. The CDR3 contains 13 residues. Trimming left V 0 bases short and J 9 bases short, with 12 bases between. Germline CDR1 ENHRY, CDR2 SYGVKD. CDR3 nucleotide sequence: TGTGCCATCAGTGAGTCGATGGCCTATCGGCAGTACTTC. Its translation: CAISESMAYRQYF.

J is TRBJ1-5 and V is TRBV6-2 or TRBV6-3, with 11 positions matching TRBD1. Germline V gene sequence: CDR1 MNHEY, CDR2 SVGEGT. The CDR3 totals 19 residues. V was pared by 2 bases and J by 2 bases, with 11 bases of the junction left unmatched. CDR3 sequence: CASSYDRTGGAGGNQPQHF. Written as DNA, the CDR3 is TGTGCCAGCAGTTACGATAGGACAGGGGGCGCCGGCGGCAATCAGCCCCAGCATTTT.

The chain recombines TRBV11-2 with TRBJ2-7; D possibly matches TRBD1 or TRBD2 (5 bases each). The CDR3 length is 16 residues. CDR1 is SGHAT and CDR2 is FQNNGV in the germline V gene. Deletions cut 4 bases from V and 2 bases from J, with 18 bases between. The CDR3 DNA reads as TGTGCCAGCAGCTCCCGCGCCGGGACGCTCGCCTACGAGCAGTACTTC. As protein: CASSSRAGTLAYEQYF.

The CDR3 spells CASSNRQGYEQYF. The CDR3 nucleotides read TGTGCCAGCAGCAATAGACAGGGCTACGAGCAGTACTTC. The V gene is TRBV5-6, the J gene TRBJ2-7; 7 bases line up with TRBD1. This CDR3 is 13 amino acids long. CDR1 is SGHDT, CDR2 YYEEEE, per germline. V lost 4 bases to trimming and J lost 3 bases; unmatched junction nucleotides: 4.

The CDR3 bases are TGTGCCAGCAGCTTCTTCCAGGGCCAAGAGACCCAGTACTTC. Amino acid sequence: CASSFFQGQETQYF. The chain links TRBV5-8 to TRBJ2-5; tentatively, D is TRBD1 (5 bases). This CDR3 spans 14 amino acids. The V end was cut by 2 bases, the J end by 1 base, with 9 bases between. CDR1 SGHTS and CDR2 YDEGEE come from the germline V gene.

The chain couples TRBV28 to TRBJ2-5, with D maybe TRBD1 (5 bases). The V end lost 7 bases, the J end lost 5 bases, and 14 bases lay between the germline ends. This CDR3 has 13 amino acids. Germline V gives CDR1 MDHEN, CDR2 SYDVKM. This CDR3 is CASNPGRTETQYF. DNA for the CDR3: TGTGCCAGCAACCCAGGGCGAACGGAGACCCAGTACTTC.

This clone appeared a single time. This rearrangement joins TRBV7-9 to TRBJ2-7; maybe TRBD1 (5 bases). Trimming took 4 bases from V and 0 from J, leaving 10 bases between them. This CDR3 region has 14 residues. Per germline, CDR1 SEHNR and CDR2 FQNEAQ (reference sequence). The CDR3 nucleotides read TGTGCCAGCAGCTCCCGACAGTACTCCTACGAGCAGTACTTC. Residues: CASSSRQYSYEQYF. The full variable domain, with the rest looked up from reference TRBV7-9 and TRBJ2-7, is DTGVSQNPRHKITKRGQNVTFRCDPISEHNRLYWYRQTLGQGPEFLTYFQNEAQLEKSRLLSDRFSAERPKGSFSTLEIQRTEQGDSAMYLCASSSRQYSYEQYFGPGTRLTVT.

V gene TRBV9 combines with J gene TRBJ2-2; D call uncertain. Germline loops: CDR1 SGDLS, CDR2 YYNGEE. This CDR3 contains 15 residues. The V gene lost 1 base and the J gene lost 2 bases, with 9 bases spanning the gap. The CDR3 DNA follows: TGTGCCAGCAGCGTATGGGGATTTAACACCGGGGAGCTGTTTTTT. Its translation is CASSVWGFNTGELFF.

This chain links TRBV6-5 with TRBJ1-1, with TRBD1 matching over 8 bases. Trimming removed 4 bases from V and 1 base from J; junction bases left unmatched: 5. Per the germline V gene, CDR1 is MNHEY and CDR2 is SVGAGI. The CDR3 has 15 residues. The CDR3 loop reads CASSSGQGRNTEAFF. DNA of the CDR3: TGTGCCAGCAGTTCAGGACAGGGAAGGAACACTGAAGCTTTCTTT.

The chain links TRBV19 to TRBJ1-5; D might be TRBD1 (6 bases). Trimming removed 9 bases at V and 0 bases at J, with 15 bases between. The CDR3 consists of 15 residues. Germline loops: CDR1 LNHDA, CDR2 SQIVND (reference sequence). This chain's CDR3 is CASLVGTSSNQPQHF. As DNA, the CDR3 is TGTGCCAGCCTTGTGGGGACATCTAGCAATCAGCCCCAGCATTTT.

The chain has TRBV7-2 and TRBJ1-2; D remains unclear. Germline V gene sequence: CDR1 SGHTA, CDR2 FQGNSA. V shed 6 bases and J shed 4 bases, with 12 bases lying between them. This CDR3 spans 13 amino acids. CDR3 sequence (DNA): TGTGCCAGCAGTTCTGGACGGTCCTATGGCTACACCTTC. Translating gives CASSSGRSYGYTF.

Here the CDR3 reads CASSLWRTGGSNQPQHF. The CDR3 nucleotides are TGTGCCAGCAGTTTATGGAGGACAGGGGGTTCCAATCAGCCCCAGCATTTT. The rearrangement uses TRBV28 and TRBJ1-5; TRBD1 aligns across 10 bases. Germline-derived CDR1 and CDR2 are MDHEN and SYDVKM. This CDR3 is 17 amino acids long. V lost 0 bases to trimming and J lost 3 bases; unmatched junction nucleotides: 5.

DNA of the CDR3: TGTGCCAGCAGCTTGGGGCGGAGCACCGGGGAGCTGTTTTTT. Translating gives CASSLGRSTGELFF. V and J are TRBV7-9 and TRBJ2-2; D perhaps matches TRBD1 (5 bases). The CDR3 is made up of 14 amino acids. Trimming shortened V by 3 bases and J by 4 bases, and 9 bases separated the two germline ends. CDR1 and CDR2 (germline): SEHNR, FQNEAQ (reference sequence). Full variable domain (rest looked up from reference TRBV7-9 and TRBJ2-2): DTGVSQNPRHKITKRGQNVTFRCDPISEHNRLYWYRQTLGQGPEFLTYFQNEAQLEKSRLLSDRFSAERPKGSFSTLEIQRTEQGDSAMYLCASSLGRSTGELFFGEGSRLTVL.

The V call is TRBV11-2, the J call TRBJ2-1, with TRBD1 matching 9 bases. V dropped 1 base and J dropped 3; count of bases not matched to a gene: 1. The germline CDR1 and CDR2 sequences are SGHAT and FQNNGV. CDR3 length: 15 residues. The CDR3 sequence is CASSLVGQGYNEQFF. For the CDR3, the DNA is TGTGCCAGCAGCTTAGTGGGACAGGGCTACAATGAGCAGTTCTTC.